This entry lists 30 T cell receptor beta chains sequenced from one sample in a study of T cell repertoires in cytomegalovirus infection. TCRdb reprocessed the reads with MiXCR, giving one entry per CDR3 protein. The sample contains approximately 310,000 distinct CDR3 sequences, about 25% of which appear only once. Their antigens remain unidentified. Sequencing used cultured PBMCs, obtained from culture after CMV antigen stimulation. The receptors were sampled from a human donor in good health (CMV status not recorded). Some clones in this sample may be carry-over from other donors' samples.

This clonotype showed up just a few times. The chain employs TRBV7-6 and TRBJ2-7; 9 nucleotides line up with TRBD1. The germline V gene encodes CDR1 SGHVS and CDR2 FNYEAQ. The J segment lost 5 bases and the V segment lost 4 bases, leaving 3 bases of the junction unmatched. The CDR3 runs to 13 residues. CDR3 protein: CASSWTGANEQYF. Here the CDR3 DNA reads TGTGCCAGCAGCTGGACAGGGGCAAACGAGCAGTACTTC.

This clonotype was counted ten times or more. The chain joins TRBV7-2 to TRBJ1-3, with D uncertain. Between the trimmed V and J ends, which lost 1 base and 0 bases, there was a span of 16 bases. Germline V gene data show CDR1 as SGHTA and CDR2 as FQGNSA. The CDR3 has 18 amino acids. Written as DNA, the CDR3 is TGTGCCAGCAGCTTAGACTTTGGCCGGACTTTCTCTGGAAACACCATATATTTT. It specifies CASSLDFGRTFSGNTIYF.

This clonotype has at least ten counts. J is TRBJ2-5 and V is TRBV18, with 8 bases aligning to TRBD2. The CDR3 consists of 13 residues. The J segment lost 5 bases and the V segment lost 2 bases, leaving 1 base of the junction unmatched. In germline, CDR1 is KGHSH, CDR2 LQKENI. CDR3 sequence (DNA): TGTGCCAGCTCACCAACGGGAGGGGAGACCCAGTACTTC. It codes for CASSPTGGETQYF.

This clonotype was detected many times. The V call is TRBV7-2, the J call TRBJ2-1; 13 bases are a match to TRBD2. This CDR3 has 15 residues. Losses at the gene ends were 4 bases for V and 12 bases for J; bases not matched to a gene: 9. Germline CDR1 is SGHTA and CDR2 is FQGNSA. The CDR3 spells CASSSRGLAGERQFF. Here the CDR3 DNA reads TGTGCCAGCAGCTCACGCGGACTAGCGGGAGAGAGGCAGTTCTTC.

This clonotype has a count of ten or more. The chain is built from TRBV7-2 and TRBJ1-3; TRBD1 is a possible D gene (5 bases). Trimming removed 1 base at V and 2 bases at J, with 15 bases between. CDR3 size: 17 residues. Germline CDR1 SGHTA, CDR2 FQGNSA. The CDR3 is CASSLVSGRDAGNTIYF. The DNA of the CDR3 is TGTGCCAGCAGCTTAGTCTCGGGCAGGGACGCTGGAAACACCATATATTTT.

This clonotype showed up many times. The DNA for the CDR3 is TGTGCCAGCAGCGGGAACCGGGACTCGGAGACCCAGTACTTC. This codes for CASSGNRDSETQYF. The chain recombines TRBV7-8 with TRBJ2-5, with D perhaps TRBD2 (6 bases). The CDR3 has 14 residues. The germline V and J ends were trimmed by 5 bases and 5 bases, with 15 bases remaining between them. Germline CDR1 reads SGHVS; CDR2 reads FQNEAQ.

The table lists this clonotype with many counts. CDR3 region: CASSLGLAETYEQYF. The CDR3 bases are TGTGCCAGCAGCTTAGGACTAGCGGAGACGTACGAGCAGTACTTC. The chain combines TRBV7-2 with TRBJ2-7; 9 positions agree with TRBD2. V was pared by 1 base and J by 4 bases, with 5 bases of the junction left unmatched. The CDR3 runs 15 residues. CDR1 is SGHTA and CDR2 is FQGNSA in the germline V gene.

This clonotype was observed at least ten times. The chain joins TRBV12-3 or TRBV12-4 to TRBJ2-5, with D unresolved. The CDR3 consists of 15 residues. Trimming took 1 base from V and 4 from J, leaving 13 bases between them. For the CDR3, the DNA is TGTGCCAGCAGTTTAGGAGGCTTCTACCGAGAGACCCAGTACTTC. It specifies CASSLGGFYRETQYF.

The chain employs TRBV7-2 and TRBJ2-5, with no clear D. Germline loops: CDR1 SGHTA, CDR2 FQGNSA. V was pared by 5 bases and J by 4 bases, with 23 bases between. This CDR3 is 17 amino acids long. CDR3 coding DNA: TGTGCCAGCAGCACAGTCTTTGGCGGACCGGGTCCAGAGACCCAGTACTTC. It translates to CASSTVFGGPGPETQYF.

This clonotype came up a few times. V usage is TRBV29-1 and J usage is TRBJ2-3; TRBD2 matches 7 bases. Germline CDR1 is SQVTM and CDR2 is ANQGSEA. V shed 7 bases, J shed 1 base, and the junction held 8 bases outside the gene matches. The CDR3 consists of 14 residues. The chain's CDR3 is CSAGGWWGTDTQYF. The CDR3 DNA follows: TGCAGCGCGGGAGGATGGTGGGGCACAGATACGCAGTATTTT.

This clonotype was counted at least ten times. The CDR3 coding sequence is TGTGCCAGTAGGGTTGCCGGGGCCAACGTCCTGACTTTC. Translating gives CASRVAGANVLTF. The rearrangement links TRBV19 to TRBJ2-6; D is unclear. Germline CDR1 and CDR2: LNHDA and SQIVND (reference sequence). The CDR3 has 13 amino acids. The V and J ends lost 6 bases and 4 bases respectively, with 7 bases between them.

This sequence joins TRBV24-1 and TRBJ2-1; 11 bases are a match to TRBD1. The CDR3 spans 18 residues. Germline CDR1 and CDR2: KGHDR and SFDVKD. V trimming: 0 bases; J trimming: 4 bases; junction bases outside the gene matches: 7. The CDR3 DNA reads TGTGCCACCAGTGATTTGCAAAGGGGGACAGGGGGTTACAATGAGCAGTTCTTC. As protein: CATSDLQRGTGGYNEQFF.

The chain employs TRBV14 and TRBJ2-1; TRBD1 agrees at 8 bases. The CDR3 runs to 16 residues. The junction had 17 bases not matched to a gene; V was cut back by 4 bases and J by 12 bases. Per the germline V gene, CDR1 is SGHDN and CDR2 is FVKESK. The DNA for the CDR3 is TGTGCCAGCAGCCGTATCAGGGGGCGCATAGTTCTTGGGCAGTTCTTC. This codes for CASSRIRGRIVLGQFF.

The chain combines TRBV5-6 with TRBJ1-4; TRBD1 is a possible D gene (5 bases). V lost 3 bases and J 5 bases, leaving 8 bases between the germline ends. Per the germline V gene, CDR1 is SGHDT and CDR2 is YYEEEE. CDR3 length: 13 amino acids. The CDR3 spells CASSWDVNEKLFF. CDR3 nucleotides: TGTGCCAGCAGCTGGGACGTAAATGAAAAACTGTTTTTT.

V is TRBV7-2 and J is TRBJ2-5; 9 bases agree with TRBD2. The CDR3 covers 16 residues. The V and J ends lost 5 bases and 10 bases, in that order; junction bases with no gene match: 17. The germline V gene has CDR1 SGHTA and CDR2 FQGNSA. In DNA, the CDR3 is TGTGCCAGCAGCCCAGAAGCAGCGGGAGGTAAAGGATACCAGTACTTC. Translation: CASSPEAAGGKGYQYF.

The table lists this clonotype with many counts. CDR3 sequence reads: CASSRQGSNQPQHF. CDR3 DNA sequence: TGTGCCAGCAGCAGACAGGGCTCCAATCAGCCCCAGCATTTT. The rearrangement links TRBV7-2 to TRBJ1-5, with 7 positions matching TRBD1. V trimming: 5 bases; J trimming: 3 bases; junction bases outside the gene matches: 4. The CDR3 extends over 14 amino acids. Germline CDR1 reads SGHTA; CDR2 reads FQGNSA. The full variable domain, in which reference TRBV7-2 and TRBJ1-5 provide the parts outside the CDR3, is GAGVSQSPSNKVTEKGKDVELRCDPISGHTALYWYRQSLGQGLEFLIYFQGNSAPDKSGLPSDRFSAERTGGSVSTLTIQRTQQEDSAVYLCASSRQGSNQPQHFGDGTRLSIL.

The chain couples TRBV3-1 to TRBJ1-4; D not resolved. CDR1 and CDR2 (germline): LGHDT, YNNKEL (reference sequence). The CDR3 runs 13 residues. Trimming cost V 1 base and J 11 bases, with 11 bases left between them. The CDR3 DNA follows: TGTGCCAGCAGCCAAGGACTAGCGCGGAAACTGTTTTTT. Its protein product is CASSQGLARKLFF.

In this sample, this clonotype turned up many times. The chain combines TRBV11-2 with TRBJ2-1, with D possibly called TRBD1 or TRBD2 (6 bases each). The CDR3 sequence is 12 residues long. Germline-derived CDR1 and CDR2 are SGHAT and FQNNGV. Trimming took 5 bases from V and 10 from J, leaving 12 bases between them. The CDR3 loop is CASSRGLAEQFF. As DNA, the CDR3 is TGTGCCAGCAGCCGGGGGCTAGCGGAGCAGTTCTTC.

This clonotype occurred a few times. The rearrangement links TRBV6-1 to TRBJ2-3, with 7 bases aligning to TRBD1. Germline lookup yields CDR1 MNHNS and CDR2 SASEGT. J gave up 4 bases and V 5 bases, and 3 bases lay outside the gene matches. The CDR3 totals 13 residues. The CDR3 DNA sequence: TGTGCCAGCAGTCCAACAGGGGCAGATACGCAGTATTTT. Its protein is CASSPTGADTQYF.

This chain joins TRBV5-1 and TRBJ1-2; D is unresolved. This CDR3 comprises 14 residues. Trimming took off 0 bases at V and 4 bases at J, with 10 bases between the two ends. Germline V lookup: CDR1 SGHRS, CDR2 YFSETQ. The CDR3: CASSLGQLLYGYTF. CDR3 DNA: TGCGCCAGCAGCTTGGGCCAGCTCCTCTATGGCTACACCTTC.

This clonotype has just a few counts. The rearrangement joins TRBV5-1 to TRBJ2-5; D gene uncertain. Per the germline V gene, CDR1 is SGHRS and CDR2 is YFSETQ. Trimming left V 0 bases short and J 3 bases short, with 6 bases between. The CDR3 is 13 amino acids. CDR3 bases: TGCGCCAGCAGCTTGGACGGAAAAGAGACCCAGTACTTC. This encodes CASSLDGKETQYF.

This clonotype was seen a handful of times. The V call is TRBV7-2, the J call TRBJ2-4; maybe TRBD2 (6 bases). Between the trimmed V and J ends, which lost 5 bases and 0 bases, there was a span of 14 bases. The germline V gene has CDR1 SGHTA and CDR2 FQGNSA. The CDR3 sequence is 16 residues long. CDR3 DNA sequence: TGTGCCAGCAGCCAGCCGGCGGGACTAGCCAAAAACATTCAGTACTTC. It codes for CASSQPAGLAKNIQYF.

This chain joins TRBV19 and TRBJ2-2, with D possibly being TRBD2 (5 bases). CDR3 length: 14 residues. The germline V and J ends were trimmed by 5 bases and 1 base, with 8 bases remaining between them. CDR1 and CDR2 (germline): LNHDA, SQIVND (reference sequence). CDR3 sequence (DNA): TGTGCCAGTAGTGGAAGCGGGAACACCGGGGAGCTGTTTTTT. It translates to CASSGSGNTGELFF. The full variable domain, in which reference TRBV19 and TRBJ2-2 provide the parts outside the CDR3, is DGGITQSPKYLFRKEGQNVTLSCEQNLNHDAMYWYRQDPGQGLRLIYYSQIVNDFQKGDIAEGYSVSREKKESFPLTVTSAQKNPTAFYLCASSGSGNTGELFFGEGSRLTVL.

This clonotype was counted only a few times. The chain employs TRBV28 and TRBJ2-1; TRBD2 aligns across 8 bases. Germline values: CDR1 MDHEN, CDR2 SYDVKM. The CDR3 spans 17 residues. The V and J ends lost 5 bases and 0 bases, in that order; junction bases with no gene match: 9. The DNA of the CDR3 is TGTGCCAGCAGTATAGGACTAGCCTTTAGCTCCTACAATGAGCAGTTCTTC. It specifies CASSIGLAFSSYNEQFF.

Only a few counts were recorded for this clonotype. The chain recombines TRBV4-1 with TRBJ1-3; tentative D call: TRBD1 (5 bases). V lost 0 bases and J lost 0, with 9 bases in between. The CDR3 contains 16 residues. Looked up from germline, CDR1 is MGHRA and CDR2 is YSYEKL. The DNA for the CDR3 is TGCGCCAGCAGCCAAGATGGGACTAACTCTGGAAACACCATATATTTT. Its translation: CASSQDGTNSGNTIYF.

CDR3 protein: CSVGVGSKETQYF. The CDR3, as DNA: TGCAGCGTTGGGGTCGGGAGCAAAGAGACCCAGTACTTC. The gene calls are TRBV29-1 and TRBJ2-5, with a weak D call TRBD2 (6 bases). The V end lost 4 bases, the J end lost 3 bases, and 12 bases lay between the germline ends. Germline CDR1 SQVTM, CDR2 ANQGSEA. This CDR3 spans 13 amino acids.

The chain recombines TRBV9 with TRBJ2-1; D remains unclear. V was shortened by 0 bases and J by 7 bases, with 14 bases between the two germline ends. The CDR3 sequence is 15 residues long. The germline CDR1 and CDR2 sequences are SGDLS and YYNGEE. The CDR3 protein is CASSVGGDLRNEQFF. DNA of the CDR3: TGTGCCAGCAGCGTAGGTGGGGATTTGCGGAATGAGCAGTTCTTC.

This rearrangement joins TRBV30 to TRBJ1-6; D is perhaps TRBD1 (5 bases). This CDR3 is 12 amino acids long. V lost 5 bases and J lost 10, with 12 bases in between. Germline values: CDR1 GTSNPN, CDR2 SVGIG (reference sequence). The CDR3 protein is CAWGRTPSPLHF. The CDR3 DNA follows: TGTGCCTGGGGGAGGACACCCTCACCCCTCCACTTT.

The chain links TRBV7-2 to TRBJ1-3, with a weak D call TRBD1 (6 bases). The CDR3 runs to 15 residues. Trimming stripped 6 bases from V and 0 bases from J, with 12 bases between. CDR1 is SGHTA and CDR2 is FQGNSA in the germline V gene. CDR3 in amino acids: CASSQNRASGNTIYF. CDR3 nucleotides: TGTGCCAGCAGTCAGAACAGGGCCTCTGGAAACACCATATATTTT.

There are many counts of this clonotype. The V call is TRBV7-2, the J call TRBJ2-4, with a tentative D call TRBD1 (5 bases). Germline-derived CDR1 and CDR2 are SGHTA and FQGNSA. The CDR3 length is 17 residues. Trimming removed 5 bases at V and 4 bases at J, with 21 bases between. The CDR3: CASSRPQGMLEKNIQYF. CDR3 bases: TGTGCCAGCAGCCGACCTCAGGGAATGTTGGAGAAAAACATTCAGTACTTC.